A single T cell receptor (beta chain) is shown here with its context. The data are from a study of blood T cell repertoires in COVID-19. The data were produced by immunoSEQ multiplex PCR, yet TCRdb's version contains in-frame clones alone and is incomplete. The table shows about 77,000 clones, with roughly three quarters occurring only once. The material sequenced was peripheral blood. This TCR was recovered from a man in his sixties or seventies with active or convalescent COVID-19.

CDR3 nucleotide sequence: TGCAGCGTAGGTGACAGGGGGAGAAACATTCAGTACTTC. This encodes CSVGDRGRNIQYF. J is TRBJ2-4 and V is TRBV29-1; 9 nucleotides match TRBD1. The germline V gene has CDR1 SQVTM and CDR2 ANQGSEA. The J segment lost 6 bases and the V segment lost 6 bases, leaving 6 bases of the junction unmatched. The CDR3 loop spans 13 amino acids.